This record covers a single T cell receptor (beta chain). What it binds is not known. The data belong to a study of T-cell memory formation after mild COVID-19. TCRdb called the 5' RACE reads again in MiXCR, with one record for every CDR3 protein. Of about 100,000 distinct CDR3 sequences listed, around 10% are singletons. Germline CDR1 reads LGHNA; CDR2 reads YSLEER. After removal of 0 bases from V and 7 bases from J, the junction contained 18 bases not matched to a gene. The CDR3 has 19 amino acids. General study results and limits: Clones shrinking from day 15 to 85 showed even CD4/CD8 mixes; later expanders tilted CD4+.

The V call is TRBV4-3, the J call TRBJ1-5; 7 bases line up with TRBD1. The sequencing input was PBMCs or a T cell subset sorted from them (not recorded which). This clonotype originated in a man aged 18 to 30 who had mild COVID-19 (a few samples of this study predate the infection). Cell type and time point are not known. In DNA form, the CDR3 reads TGCGCCAGCAGCCAAGACCGTAGTGGGACAGCCCTGGGGGGACAGCCCCAGCATTTT. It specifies CASSQDRSGTALGGQPQHF.